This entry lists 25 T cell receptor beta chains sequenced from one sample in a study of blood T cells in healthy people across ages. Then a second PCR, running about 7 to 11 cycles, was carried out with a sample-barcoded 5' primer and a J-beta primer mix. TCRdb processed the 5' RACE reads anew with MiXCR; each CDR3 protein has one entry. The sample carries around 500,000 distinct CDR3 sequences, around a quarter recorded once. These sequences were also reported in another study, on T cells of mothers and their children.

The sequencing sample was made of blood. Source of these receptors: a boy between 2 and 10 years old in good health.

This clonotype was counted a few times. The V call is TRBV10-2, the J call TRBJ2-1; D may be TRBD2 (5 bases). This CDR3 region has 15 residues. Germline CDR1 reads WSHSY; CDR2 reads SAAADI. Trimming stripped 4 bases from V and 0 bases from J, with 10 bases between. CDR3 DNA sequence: TGCGCCAGCAGTGGGACTTCCAGCTCCTACAATGAGCAGTTCTTC. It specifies CASSGTSSSYNEQFF.

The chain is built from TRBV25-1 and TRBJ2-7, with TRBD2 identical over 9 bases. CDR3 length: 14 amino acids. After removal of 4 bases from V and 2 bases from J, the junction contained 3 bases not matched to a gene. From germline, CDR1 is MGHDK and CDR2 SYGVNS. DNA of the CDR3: TGTGCCAGCAGTGGGGCGGGAGGGCCCTACGAGCAGTACTTC. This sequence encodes CASSGAGGPYEQYF.

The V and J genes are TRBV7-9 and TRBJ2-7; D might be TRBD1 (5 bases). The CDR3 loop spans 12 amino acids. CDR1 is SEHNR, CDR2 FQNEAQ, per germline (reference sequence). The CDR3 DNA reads TGTGCAACCCAGGGTGTTGGCGACGAGCAGTACTTC. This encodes CATQGVGDEQYF.

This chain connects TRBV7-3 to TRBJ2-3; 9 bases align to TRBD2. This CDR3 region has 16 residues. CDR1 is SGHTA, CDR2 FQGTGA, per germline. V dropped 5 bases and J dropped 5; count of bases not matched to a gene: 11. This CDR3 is CASSPKIAGAIDTQYF. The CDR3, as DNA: TGTGCCAGCAGCCCAAAGATAGCGGGAGCCATAGATACGCAGTATTTT.

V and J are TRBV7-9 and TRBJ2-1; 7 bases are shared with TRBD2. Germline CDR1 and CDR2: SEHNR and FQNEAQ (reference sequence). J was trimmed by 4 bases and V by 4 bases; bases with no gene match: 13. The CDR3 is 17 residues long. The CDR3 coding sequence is TGTGCCAGCAGCTCTCGGGGGGATGTAGGCTCGTACAATGAGCAGTTCTTC. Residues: CASSSRGDVGSYNEQFF.

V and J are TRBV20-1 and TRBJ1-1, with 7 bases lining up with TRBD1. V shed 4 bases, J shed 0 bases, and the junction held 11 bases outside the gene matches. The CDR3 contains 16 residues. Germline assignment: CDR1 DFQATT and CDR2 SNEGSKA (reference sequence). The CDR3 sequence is CSATPRQGRMNTEAFF. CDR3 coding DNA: TGCAGTGCTACTCCCCGACAGGGTCGGATGAACACTGAAGCTTTCTTT.

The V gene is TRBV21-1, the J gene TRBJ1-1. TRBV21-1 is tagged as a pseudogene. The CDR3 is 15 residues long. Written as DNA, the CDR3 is TGTGCCAGCAGCAAAGAAGCGGGACGCACCGTTCGGGCTTTCTTT. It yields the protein CASSKEAGRTVRAFF.

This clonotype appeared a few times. CDR3 nucleotide sequence: TGTGCCAGCAGCTTGGTCCAAAGCTTGGGCAGGAGGTCTTACAATGAGCAGTTCTTC. As protein: CASSLVQSLGRRSYNEQFF. This chain links TRBV5-5 with TRBJ2-1, with D perhaps matching TRBD2 (5 bases). Germline V gives CDR1 SGHKS, CDR2 YYEKEE (reference sequence). There are 19 residues in the CDR3. Between the trimmed V and J ends, which lost 0 bases and 4 bases, there was a span of 23 bases.

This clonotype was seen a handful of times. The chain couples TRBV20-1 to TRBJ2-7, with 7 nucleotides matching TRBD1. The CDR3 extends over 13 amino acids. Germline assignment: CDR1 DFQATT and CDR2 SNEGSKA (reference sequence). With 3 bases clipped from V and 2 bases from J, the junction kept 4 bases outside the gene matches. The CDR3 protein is CSARPGQTYEQYF. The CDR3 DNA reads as TGCAGTGCTAGGCCGGGACAGACCTACGAGCAGTACTTC.

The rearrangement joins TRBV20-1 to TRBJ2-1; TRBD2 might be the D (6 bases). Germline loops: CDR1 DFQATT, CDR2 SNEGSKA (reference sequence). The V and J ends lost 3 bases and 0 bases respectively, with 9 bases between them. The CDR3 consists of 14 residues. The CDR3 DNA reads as TGCAGTGCTAGGGTCGGGGGCTCCTACAATGAGCAGTTCTTC. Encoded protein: CSARVGGSYNEQFF.

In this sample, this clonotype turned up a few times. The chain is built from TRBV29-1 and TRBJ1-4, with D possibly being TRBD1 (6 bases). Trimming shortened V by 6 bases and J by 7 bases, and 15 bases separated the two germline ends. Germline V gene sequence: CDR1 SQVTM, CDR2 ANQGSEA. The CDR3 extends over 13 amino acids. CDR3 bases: TGCAGCGTAAACAGGGAGTGGGGTGAAAAACTGTTTTTT. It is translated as CSVNREWGEKLFF.

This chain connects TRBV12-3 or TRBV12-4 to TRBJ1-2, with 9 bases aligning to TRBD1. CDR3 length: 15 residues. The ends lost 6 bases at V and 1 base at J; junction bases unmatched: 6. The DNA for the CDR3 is TGTGCCAGCAGGGTCTCGGGACAGGGTAACTATGGCTACACCTTC. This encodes CASRVSGQGNYGYTF.

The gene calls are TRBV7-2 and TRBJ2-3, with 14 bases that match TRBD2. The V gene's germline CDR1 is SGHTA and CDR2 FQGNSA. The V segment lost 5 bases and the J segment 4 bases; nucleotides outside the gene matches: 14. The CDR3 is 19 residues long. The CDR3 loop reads CASSPQPRTSGRWADTQYF. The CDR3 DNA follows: TGTGCCAGCAGCCCCCAGCCCCGGACTAGCGGGAGGTGGGCAGATACGCAGTATTTT.

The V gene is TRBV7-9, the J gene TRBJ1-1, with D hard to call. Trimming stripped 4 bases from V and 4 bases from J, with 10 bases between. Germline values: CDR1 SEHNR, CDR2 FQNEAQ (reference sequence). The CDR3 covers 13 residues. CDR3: CASSYQQLTEAFF. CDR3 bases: TGTGCCAGCAGCTATCAACAGCTCACTGAAGCTTTCTTT. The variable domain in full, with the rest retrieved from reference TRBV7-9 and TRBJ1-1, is DTGVSQNPRHKITKRGQNVTFRCDPISEHNRLYWYRQTLGQGPEFLTYFQNEAQLEKSRLLSDRFSAERPKGSFSTLEIQRTEQGDSAMYLCASSYQQLTEAFFGQGTRLTVV.

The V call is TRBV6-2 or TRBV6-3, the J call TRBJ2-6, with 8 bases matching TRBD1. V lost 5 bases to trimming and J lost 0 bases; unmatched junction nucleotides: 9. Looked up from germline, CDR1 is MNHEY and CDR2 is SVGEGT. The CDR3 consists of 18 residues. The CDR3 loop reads CASSRRDRILSGANVLTF. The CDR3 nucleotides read TGTGCCAGCAGTAGGAGGGACAGGATACTCTCTGGGGCCAACGTCCTGACTTTC.

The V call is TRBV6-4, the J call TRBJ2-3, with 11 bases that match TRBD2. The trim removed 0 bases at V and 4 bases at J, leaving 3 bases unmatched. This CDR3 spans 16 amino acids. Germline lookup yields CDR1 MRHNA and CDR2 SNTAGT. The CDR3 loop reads CASSDSSGGAADTQYF. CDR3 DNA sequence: TGTGCCAGCAGTGACTCTAGCGGGGGGGCCGCAGATACGCAGTATTTT.

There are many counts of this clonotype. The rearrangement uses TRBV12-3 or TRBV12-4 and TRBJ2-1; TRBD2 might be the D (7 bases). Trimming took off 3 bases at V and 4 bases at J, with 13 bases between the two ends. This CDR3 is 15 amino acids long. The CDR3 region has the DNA TGTGCCAGCAGTTTGGGGGGAGGGGGATACAATGAGCAGTTCTTC. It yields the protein CASSLGGGGYNEQFF.

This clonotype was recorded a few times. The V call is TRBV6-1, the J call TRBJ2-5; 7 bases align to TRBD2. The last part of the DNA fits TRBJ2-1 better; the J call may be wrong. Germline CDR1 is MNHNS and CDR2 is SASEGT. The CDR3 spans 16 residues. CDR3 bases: TGTGCCAGCAGTCAATCTCGGATTGGACTAGTGGGTGAGCAGTTCTTC. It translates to CASSQSRIGLVGEQFF.

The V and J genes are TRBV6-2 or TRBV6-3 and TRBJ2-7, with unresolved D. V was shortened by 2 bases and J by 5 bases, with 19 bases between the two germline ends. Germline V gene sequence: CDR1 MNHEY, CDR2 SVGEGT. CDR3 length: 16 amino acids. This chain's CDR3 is CASSYPSRVPCDEQYV. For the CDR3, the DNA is TGTGCCAGCAGTTACCCCTCTAGGGTGCCATGCGACGAGCAGTACGTC.

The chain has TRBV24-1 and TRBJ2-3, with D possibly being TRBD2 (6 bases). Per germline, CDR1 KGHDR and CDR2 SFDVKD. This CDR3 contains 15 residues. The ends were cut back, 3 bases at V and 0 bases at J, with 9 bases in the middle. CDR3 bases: TGTGCCACCAGTGATCCCGGGACTAGCACAGATACGCAGTATTTT. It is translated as CATSDPGTSTDTQYF.

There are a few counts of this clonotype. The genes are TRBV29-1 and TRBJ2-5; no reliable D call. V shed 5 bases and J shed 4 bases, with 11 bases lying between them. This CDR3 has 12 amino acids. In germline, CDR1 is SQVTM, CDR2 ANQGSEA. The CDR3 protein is CSVSESGETQYF. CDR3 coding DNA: TGCAGCGTTTCTGAAAGTGGAGAGACCCAGTACTTC. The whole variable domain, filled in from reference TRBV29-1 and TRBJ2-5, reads SAVISQKPSRDICQRGTSLTIQCQVDSQVTMMFWYRQQPGQSLTLIATANQGSEATYESGFVIDKFPISRPNLTFSTLTVSNMSPEDSSIYLCSVSESGETQYFGPGTRLLVL.

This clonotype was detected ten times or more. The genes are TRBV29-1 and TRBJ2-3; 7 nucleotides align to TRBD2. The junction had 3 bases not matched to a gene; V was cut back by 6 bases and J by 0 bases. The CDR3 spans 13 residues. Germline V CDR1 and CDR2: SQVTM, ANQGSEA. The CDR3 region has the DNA TGCAGCGTAGCGGGACGAAGCACAGATACGCAGTATTTT. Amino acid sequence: CSVAGRSTDTQYF.

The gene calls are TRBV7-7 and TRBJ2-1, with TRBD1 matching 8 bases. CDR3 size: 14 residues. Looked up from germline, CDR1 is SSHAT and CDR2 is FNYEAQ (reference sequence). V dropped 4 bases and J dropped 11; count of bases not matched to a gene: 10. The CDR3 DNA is TGTGCCAGCAGCTCCGACAGGGGCGTGCCAAAGCAGTTCTTC. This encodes CASSSDRGVPKQFF.

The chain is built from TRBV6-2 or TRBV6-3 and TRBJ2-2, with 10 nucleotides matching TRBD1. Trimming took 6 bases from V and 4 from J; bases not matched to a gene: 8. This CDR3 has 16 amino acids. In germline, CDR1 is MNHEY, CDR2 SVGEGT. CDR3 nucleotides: TGTGCCAGCAGCCAACGGACAGGGGGGAGCACCGGGGAGCTGTTTTTT. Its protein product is CASSQRTGGSTGELFF.

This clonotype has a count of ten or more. The CDR3 protein is CASRLGQGAQESPLHF. CDR3 in DNA: TGTGCCAGCAGGCTCGGACAGGGGGCGCAAGAATCACCCCTCCACTTT. The chain links TRBV2 to TRBJ1-6, with TRBD1 identical over 11 bases. The V segment lost 6 bases and the J segment 10 bases; nucleotides outside the gene matches: 11. There are 16 residues in the CDR3. CDR1 is SNHLY, CDR2 FYNNEI, per germline.